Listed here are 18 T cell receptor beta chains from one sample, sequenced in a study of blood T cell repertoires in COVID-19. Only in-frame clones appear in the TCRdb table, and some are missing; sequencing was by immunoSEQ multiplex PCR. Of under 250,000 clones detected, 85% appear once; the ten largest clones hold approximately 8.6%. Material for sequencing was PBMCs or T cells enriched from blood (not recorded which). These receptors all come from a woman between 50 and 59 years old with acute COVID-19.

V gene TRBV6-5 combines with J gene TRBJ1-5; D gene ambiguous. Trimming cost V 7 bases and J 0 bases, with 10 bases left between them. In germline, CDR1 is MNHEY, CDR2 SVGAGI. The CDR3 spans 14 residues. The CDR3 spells CASILQFSNQPQHF. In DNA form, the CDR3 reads TGTGCCAGCATATTACAATTTAGCAATCAGCCCCAGCATTTT.

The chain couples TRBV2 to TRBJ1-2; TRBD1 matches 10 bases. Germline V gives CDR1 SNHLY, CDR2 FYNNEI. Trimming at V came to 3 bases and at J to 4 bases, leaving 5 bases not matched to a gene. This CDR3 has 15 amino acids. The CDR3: CASSDRDRGPYGYTF. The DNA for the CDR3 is TGTGCCAGCAGTGATAGGGACAGGGGACCCTATGGCTACACCTTC.

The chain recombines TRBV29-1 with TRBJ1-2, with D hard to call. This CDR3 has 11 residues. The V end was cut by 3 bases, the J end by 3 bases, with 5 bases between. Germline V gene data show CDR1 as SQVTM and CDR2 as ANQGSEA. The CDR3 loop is CSVDQDYGYTF. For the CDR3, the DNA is TGCAGCGTTGATCAGGACTATGGCTACACCTTC.

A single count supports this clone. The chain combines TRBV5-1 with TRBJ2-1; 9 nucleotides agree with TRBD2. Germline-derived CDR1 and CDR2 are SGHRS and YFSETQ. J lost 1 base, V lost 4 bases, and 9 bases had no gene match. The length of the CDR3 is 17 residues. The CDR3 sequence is CASSADQSGGSYNEQFF. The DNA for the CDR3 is TGCGCCAGCAGCGCGGACCAGAGCGGGGGGTCCTACAATGAGCAGTTCTTC.

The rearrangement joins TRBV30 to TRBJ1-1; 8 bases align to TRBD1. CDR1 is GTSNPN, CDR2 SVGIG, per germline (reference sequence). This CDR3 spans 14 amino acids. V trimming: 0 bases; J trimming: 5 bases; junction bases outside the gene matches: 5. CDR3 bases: TGTGCCTGGAGTGTCAGGGGGCGATGGACTGAAGCTTTCTTT. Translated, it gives CAWSVRGRWTEAFF.

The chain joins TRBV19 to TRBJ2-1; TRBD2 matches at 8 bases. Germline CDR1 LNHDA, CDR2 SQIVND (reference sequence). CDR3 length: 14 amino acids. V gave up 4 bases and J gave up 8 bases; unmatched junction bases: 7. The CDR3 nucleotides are TGTGCCAGTAGTAGAGCGGGGGCCGGGGATGAGCAGTTCTTC. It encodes CASSRAGAGDEQFF.

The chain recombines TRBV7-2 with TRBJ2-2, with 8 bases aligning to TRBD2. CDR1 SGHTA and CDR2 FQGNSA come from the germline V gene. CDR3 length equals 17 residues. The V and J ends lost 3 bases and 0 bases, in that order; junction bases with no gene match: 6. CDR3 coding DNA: TGTGCCAGCAGCTTGTCAACCGGGGGGGCGAACACCGGGGAGCTGTTTTTT. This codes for CASSLSTGGANTGELFF.

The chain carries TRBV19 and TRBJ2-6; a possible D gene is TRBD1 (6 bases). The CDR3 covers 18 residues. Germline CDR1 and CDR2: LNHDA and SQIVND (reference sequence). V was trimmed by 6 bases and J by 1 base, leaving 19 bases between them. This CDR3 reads CASSSLGRGSSGANVLTF. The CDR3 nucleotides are TGTGCCAGTAGCAGCCTTGGCAGGGGAAGTTCTGGGGCCAACGTCCTGACTTTC.

DNA of the CDR3: TGTGCCAGCAGTGACTCGTGGCCTGGCGGGGAGCTGTTTTTT. Amino acid sequence: CASSDSWPGGELFF. This chain joins TRBV6-4 and TRBJ2-2; the D is unclear. Trimming shortened V by 0 bases and J by 7 bases, and 9 bases separated the two germline ends. The CDR3 is 14 residues long. Germline V gene data show CDR1 as MRHNA and CDR2 as SNTAGT.

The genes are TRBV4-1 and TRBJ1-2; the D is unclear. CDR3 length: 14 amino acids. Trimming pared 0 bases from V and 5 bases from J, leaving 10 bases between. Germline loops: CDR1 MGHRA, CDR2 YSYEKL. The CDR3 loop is CASSQDRLEYGYTF. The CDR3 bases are TGCGCCAGCAGCCAAGACCGACTGGAATATGGCTACACCTTC.

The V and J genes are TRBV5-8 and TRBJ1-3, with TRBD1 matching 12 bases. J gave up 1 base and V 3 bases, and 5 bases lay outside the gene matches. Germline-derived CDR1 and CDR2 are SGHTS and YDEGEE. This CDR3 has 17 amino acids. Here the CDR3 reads CASSWPGQGASGNTIYF. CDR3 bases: TGTGCCAGCAGCTGGCCGGGACAGGGGGCTTCTGGAAACACCATATATTTT.

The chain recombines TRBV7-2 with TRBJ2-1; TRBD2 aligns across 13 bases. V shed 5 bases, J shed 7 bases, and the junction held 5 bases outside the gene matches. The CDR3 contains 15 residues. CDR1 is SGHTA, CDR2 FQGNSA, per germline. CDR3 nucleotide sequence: TGTGCCAGCAGCGCCACTAGCGGGGGGGCGAATGAGCAGTTCTTC. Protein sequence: CASSATSGGANEQFF.

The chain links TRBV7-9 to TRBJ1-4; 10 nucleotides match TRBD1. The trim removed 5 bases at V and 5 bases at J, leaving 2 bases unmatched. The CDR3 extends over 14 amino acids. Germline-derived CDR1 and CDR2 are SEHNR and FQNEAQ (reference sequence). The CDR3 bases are TGTGCCAGCAGCCGGGGACAGGGGAATGAAAAACTGTTTTTT. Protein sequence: CASSRGQGNEKLFF. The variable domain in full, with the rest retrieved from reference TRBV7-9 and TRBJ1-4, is DTGVSQNPRHKITKRGQNVTFRCDPISEHNRLYWYRQTLGQGPEFLTYFQNEAQLEKSRLLSDRFSAERPKGSFSTLEIQRTEQGDSAMYLCASSRGQGNEKLFFGSGTQLSVL.

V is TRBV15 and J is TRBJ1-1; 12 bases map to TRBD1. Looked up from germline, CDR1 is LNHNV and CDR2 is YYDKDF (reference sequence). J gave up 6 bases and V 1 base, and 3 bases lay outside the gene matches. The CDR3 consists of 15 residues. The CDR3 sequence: CATSRGGQGAAEAFF. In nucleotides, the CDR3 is TGTGCCACCAGCAGAGGGGGACAGGGGGCGGCTGAAGCTTTCTTT.

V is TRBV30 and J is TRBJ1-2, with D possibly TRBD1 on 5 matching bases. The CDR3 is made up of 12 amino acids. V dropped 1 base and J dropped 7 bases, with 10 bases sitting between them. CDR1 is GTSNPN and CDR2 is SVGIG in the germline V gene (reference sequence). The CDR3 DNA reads TGTGCCTGGAGTGAAGGGGTTAGTGGCTACACCTTC. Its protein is CAWSEGVSGYTF.

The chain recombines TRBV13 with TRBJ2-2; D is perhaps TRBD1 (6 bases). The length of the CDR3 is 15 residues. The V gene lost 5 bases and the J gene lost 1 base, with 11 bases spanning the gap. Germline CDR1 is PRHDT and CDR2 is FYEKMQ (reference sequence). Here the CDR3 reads CASSADRLNTGELFF. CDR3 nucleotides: TGTGCCAGCAGCGCGGACAGATTGAACACCGGGGAGCTGTTTTTT. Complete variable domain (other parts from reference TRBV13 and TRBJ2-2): AAGVIQSPRHLIKEKRETATLKCYPIPRHDTVYWYQQGPGQDPQFLISFYEKMQSDKGSIPDRFSAQQFSDYHSELNMSSLELGDSALYFCASSADRLNTGELFFGEGSRLTVL.

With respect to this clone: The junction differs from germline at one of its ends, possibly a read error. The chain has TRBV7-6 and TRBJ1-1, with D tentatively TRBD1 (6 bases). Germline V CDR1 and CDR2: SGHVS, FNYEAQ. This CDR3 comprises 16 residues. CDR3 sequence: CASSLAPQGLNTEAFF. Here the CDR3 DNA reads TGTGCCAGCAGCCTAGCCCCACAGGGCTTGAACACTGAAGCTTTCTTT.

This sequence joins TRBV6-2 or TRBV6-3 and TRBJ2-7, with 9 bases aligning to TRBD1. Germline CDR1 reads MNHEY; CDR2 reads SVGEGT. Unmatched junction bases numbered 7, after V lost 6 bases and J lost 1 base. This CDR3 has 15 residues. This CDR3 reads CASSRWTGVSYEQYF. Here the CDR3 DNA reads TGTGCCAGCAGCCGTTGGACAGGGGTTTCCTACGAGCAGTACTTC.